The entry below gives a single T cell receptor (beta chain) sequence along with its context. Germline V gene sequence: CDR1 SGDLS, CDR2 YYNGEE. V was shortened by 0 bases and J by 0 bases, with 10 bases between the two germline ends. The CDR3 sequence is 16 residues long. Profiled with immunoSEQ multiplex PCR; TCRdb holds only in-frame clones, not every one. The table has under 75,000 clones, less than 75% seen once. The data are from a study of blood T cell repertoires in COVID-19. Whole-study context: The origin of the acute and convalescent COVID-19 samples was the United States, Italy and Spain. The analysed material was cDNA or gDNA that came from T cells, B-cell-depleted T cells, or PBMCs.

The V and J genes are TRBV9 and TRBJ1-3, with D maybe TRBD1 (5 bases). The specimen sequenced was peripheral blood. The sequence was collected from a woman aged 45 to 65 with active or convalescent COVID-19. As DNA, the CDR3 is TGTGCCAGCAGCGTAGGCCGGGGGACCTCTGGAAACACCATATATTTT. Protein sequence: CASSVGRGTSGNTIYF.